The 20 T cell receptor beta chains listed next were all sequenced from one sample in a study of blood T cells in healthy people across ages (dated by TCRdb to about 2015). The library was made by 5' RACE. The listed sequencing device is Illumina HiSeq 2500. A second about 6 to 11 cycle PCR used a sample-barcoded 5' primer and a J-beta primer mix. The public reads were reprocessed in TCRdb via fastp at Q25 and MiXCR, keeping in-frame beta chains. When rows share a CDR3 protein, they turn into one entry using the most common DNA and genes. Recorded for this sample are 850,000 to 1,000,000 distinct CDR3 sequences; just over 50% of them occurred a single time. The top ten hold about 21% of the sample. Sequencing was performed on blood. These receptors originate from a woman aged 60-75 years in good health.

This clonotype was detected a few times. This rearrangement joins TRBV29-1 to TRBJ1-2; 9 bases match TRBD1. Trimming took 6 bases from V and 4 from J; bases not matched to a gene: 6. The CDR3 is made up of 13 amino acids. Germline V CDR1 and CDR2: SQVTM, ANQGSEA. The CDR3 DNA sequence: TGCAGCGTCGACAGGGGGAGTGGCTATGGCTACACCTTC. Translated, it gives CSVDRGSGYGYTF.

This clonotype was seen a handful of times. The genes are TRBV4-2 and TRBJ2-1, with TRBD2 as a possible D gene (5 bases). The germline V gene encodes CDR1 LGHNA and CDR2 YNFKEQ. V lost 0 bases and J 7 bases, leaving 16 bases between the germline ends. The length of the CDR3 is 16 residues. The CDR3 loop reads CASSQDNSGSNNEQFF. Written as DNA, the CDR3 is TGTGCCAGCAGCCAAGATAACAGTGGGAGTAATAATGAGCAGTTCTTC.

This clonotype turned up a few times. The V and J genes are TRBV20-1 and TRBJ2-5; 7 nucleotides align to TRBD2. Germline-derived CDR1 and CDR2 are DFQATT and SNEGSKA (reference sequence). Germline trimming cut 8 bases from V and 5 bases from J; bases unmatched to any gene: 11. The CDR3 has 13 residues. CDR3 region: CSMRREGRETQYF. In DNA form, the CDR3 reads TGCAGTATGCGGAGGGAGGGCCGGGAGACCCAGTACTTC.

The chain is built from TRBV29-1 and TRBJ2-3; no reliable D call. V lost 4 bases and J 7 bases, leaving 15 bases between the germline ends. This CDR3 contains 13 residues. CDR1 is SQVTM, CDR2 ANQGSEA, per germline. This CDR3 is CSVVLATHHTQYF. CDR3 nucleotides: TGCAGCGTTGTACTGGCCACACACCATACGCAGTATTTT.

There are a few counts of this clonotype. V and J are TRBV28 and TRBJ2-7, with 9 bases fitting TRBD1. After removal of 6 bases from V and 3 bases from J, the junction contained 3 bases not matched to a gene. This CDR3 spans 13 amino acids. Per germline, CDR1 MDHEN and CDR2 SYDVKM. CDR3 DNA sequence: TGTGCCAGCAGGAGGGACAGGGACTACGAGCAGTACTTC. This codes for CASRRDRDYEQYF.

This clonotype has a handful of counts. The V and J genes are TRBV18 and TRBJ1-6; no firm D call. CDR1 KGHSH and CDR2 LQKENI come from the germline V gene. The ends were cut back, 3 bases at V and 5 bases at J, with 8 bases in the middle. This CDR3 has 14 amino acids. This chain's CDR3 is CASSPSMDNSPLHF. CDR3 nucleotides: TGTGCCAGCTCACCCTCAATGGATAATTCACCCCTCCACTTT.

The chain links TRBV27 to TRBJ1-6; D gene uncertain. Looked up from germline, CDR1 is MNHEY and CDR2 is SMNVEV (reference sequence). CDR3 length: 12 amino acids. V was clipped by 3 bases and J by 12 bases, with 9 bases between them. CDR3 nucleotide sequence: TGTGCCAGCAGTTTCCTGCCAGGACCCCTCCACTTT. Encoded protein: CASSFLPGPLHF.

The gene calls are TRBV4-1 and TRBJ2-1; 8 bases line up with TRBD2. This CDR3 has 16 amino acids. Germline V gene data show CDR1 as MGHRA and CDR2 as YSYEKL. Germline trimming cut 6 bases from V and 0 bases from J; bases unmatched to any gene: 7. CDR3 in amino acids: CASRTSEHGSYNEQFF. CDR3 DNA sequence: TGCGCCAGCAGGACTAGCGAACACGGCTCCTACAATGAGCAGTTCTTC.

The chain links TRBV24-1 to TRBJ1-2; no reliable D call. Between the trimmed V and J ends, which lost 5 bases and 6 bases, there was a span of 15 bases. The germline V gene encodes CDR1 KGHDR and CDR2 SFDVKD. This CDR3 is built from 14 residues. In DNA form, the CDR3 reads TGTGCCACCAGTGGTGGGAGTCAGAACAATGGCTACACCTTC. Protein product: CATSGGSQNNGYTF.

This clonotype was picked up many times. This chain uses TRBV20-1 with TRBJ2-3; 10 bases match TRBD2. The CDR3 is 11 residues long. Germline V gene lookup returns CDR1 DFQATT and CDR2 SNEGSKA (reference sequence). This CDR3 is CKTSGTDTQYF. The DNA for the CDR3 is TGCAAGACTAGCGGGACAGATACGCAGTATTTT.

The genes are TRBV29-1 and TRBJ2-1; D might be TRBD2 (6 bases). Trimming took 4 bases from V and 2 from J, leaving 15 bases between them. CDR1 and CDR2 from the germline V gene are SQVTM and ANQGSEA. The CDR3 totals 15 residues. CDR3 nucleotide sequence: TGCAGCGTTGGTGAGGTGGGCGGGACCTACAATGAGCAGTTCTTC. This codes for CSVGEVGGTYNEQFF.

This rearrangement joins TRBV4-2 to TRBJ2-3, with D unresolved. Germline values: CDR1 LGHNA, CDR2 YNFKEQ. CDR3 length: 18 amino acids. The V gene lost 4 bases and the J gene lost 0 bases, with 20 bases spanning the gap. The CDR3 reads CASSPRFGGDVSTDTQYF. Here the CDR3 DNA reads TGTGCCAGCAGCCCAAGGTTCGGCGGCGACGTTAGCACAGATACGCAGTATTTT.

V is TRBV20-1 and J is TRBJ2-3; unclear D gene. Trimming removed 4 bases from V and 0 bases from J, with 14 bases in between. CDR1 and CDR2 from the germline V gene are DFQATT and SNEGSKA (reference sequence). The CDR3 extends over 15 amino acids. CDR3 bases: TGCAGTGCTAAAAGTGGTGGGGAAAGCACAGATACGCAGTATTTT. Amino acids: CSAKSGGESTDTQYF.

This clonotype was observed a single time. This chain joins TRBV7-2 and TRBJ2-1; D could derive from TRBD1 or TRBD2 (5 bases each). The CDR3 covers 13 residues. Germline V gives CDR1 SGHTA, CDR2 FQGNSA. With 5 bases removed from V and 6 bases from J, the gap between germline ends came to 11 bases. CDR3 bases: TGTGCCAGCAGCAACCGGGACGGCAATGAGCAGTTCTTC. Amino acid sequence: CASSNRDGNEQFF.

The J gene is TRBJ2-7, the V gene TRBV4-1; weak D call: TRBD1 (5 bases). Germline-derived CDR1 and CDR2 are MGHRA and YSYEKL. V lost 1 base and J lost 2, with 9 bases in between. The CDR3 consists of 14 residues. The CDR3 DNA reads as TGCGCCAGCAGCCAAGCTAGGGGTGCCTACGAGCAGTACTTC. It is translated as CASSQARGAYEQYF.

The chain employs TRBV20-1 and TRBJ2-3; D unresolved. CDR3 length: 12 residues. Trimming took 3 bases from V and 2 from J, leaving 6 bases between them. Germline CDR1 reads DFQATT; CDR2 reads SNEGSKA (reference sequence). CDR3 sequence reads: CSASVYTDTQYF. The DNA of the CDR3 is TGCAGTGCTAGTGTCTACACAGATACGCAGTATTTT.

This clonotype was picked up many times. The chain is built from TRBV4-3 and TRBJ2-7, with a weak D call TRBD1 (6 bases). Germline V lookup: CDR1 LGHNA, CDR2 YSLEER. CDR3 length equals 14 residues. V lost 1 base and J 2 bases, leaving 9 bases between the germline ends. The CDR3 nucleotides read TGCGCCAGCAGCCAAGCACAGGGCCCCTACGAGCAGTACTTC. Its translation is CASSQAQGPYEQYF.

The chain couples TRBV4-2 to TRBJ2-3, with D unclear. CDR1 and CDR2 from the germline V gene are LGHNA and YNFKEQ. This CDR3 is 16 amino acids long. Trimming left V 0 bases short and J 0 bases short, with 10 bases between. For the CDR3, the DNA is TGTGCCAGCAGCCAAGATTTTGAGACGAGCACAGATACGCAGTATTTT. It encodes CASSQDFETSTDTQYF.

In this sample, this clonotype turned up once. This chain connects TRBV7-2 to TRBJ2-3; 8 bases are a match to TRBD2. Germline V CDR1 and CDR2: SGHTA, FQGNSA. V lost 6 bases, J lost 4 bases, and 3 bases stayed unmatched. This CDR3 region has 13 residues. CDR3 bases: TGTGCCAGCAGGGTTAGCGGGGCAGATACGCAGTATTTT. Translation: CASRVSGADTQYF.

The V gene is TRBV29-1, the J gene TRBJ1-2, with D maybe TRBD1 (5 bases). The CDR3 has 13 residues. In germline, CDR1 is SQVTM, CDR2 ANQGSEA. V was trimmed by 7 bases and J by 3 bases, leaving 15 bases between them. CDR3 residues: CSARDGRDYGYTF. The CDR3 bases are TGCAGCGCTAGGGACGGCCGGGACTATGGCTACACCTTC.